This T cell receptor delta chain comes out of a study of fetal and pediatric gammadelta thymocytes (dated by TCRdb to between 2021 and 2022). Turning to the overall study: The bulk gammadelta thymocyte repertoires, which combined previously published data with newly generated, unpublished data, were used to reinforce a single-cell study of gammadelta thymocyte development. The bulk gammadelta thymocyte repertoires combined unpublished data with previously published data (refs 27,28). Bulk TCR repertoire data were included to raise the number of subjects and reinforce the CDR3 publicity analysis. The set of bulk gammadelta thymocyte repertoires included about 10 subjects in total: 3 fetal thymus donors and 7 pediatric thymus donors. Overall results and qualifications from the work: Fetal gammadelta thymocyte repertoires were previously reported to be enriched for TRDV2, TRGV8 and TRGV9 usage, low N additions and public CDR3s compared with post-natal repertoires.

Via the germline V gene, CDR1 is TSWWSYY and CDR2 QGS. The CDR3 starts with the cysteine, ends with the phenylalanine, and has 16 residues. Only the CDR3 portion is preserved as DNA: 48 bases, with reading frame beginning at the first base. The junction carries 18 bases between V and J, which are trimmed by 0 bases and 7 bases respectively. This clone was detected a few times. Its antigen has not been determined. Within one base of it there is no much larger clone, and no base qualities were kept. For staining, thymocytes received Zombie NIR viability dye along with antibodies against CD3 (UCHT1), TCRgammadelta (11F2), TCRVgamma9 (IMMU360) and TCRVdelta2 (IMMU389). Bulk TRD and TRG CDR3 repertoires were generated separately from sorted Vgamma9Vdelta2 and nonVgamma9Vdelta2 gammadelta thymocytes of human fetal and pediatric thymuses. Children undergoing cardiac surgery in Belgium were the source of the pediatric thymus tissue. The ages of the pediatric thymus donors in the study ranged between roughly 1 and 12 years. Thymic cell suspensions were prepared from fetal and post-natal thymuses as described previously. NonVgamma9Vdelta2 thymocytes were sorted as CD3+ gammadeltaTCR+ cells lacking the Vgamma9+Vdelta2+ phenotype. A FACS Aria III cell sorter (BD Biosciences) was used to carry out the cell sorting.

These reads were obtained on an Illumina MiSeq. Per the original workflow: For the publicity analysis, the Vgamma9Vdelta2 and nonVgamma9Vdelta2 bulk CDR3 files from each subject were merged to form one combined repertoire per subject. Using base R and dplyr, each CDR3 amino acid sequence was checked across 9 single-cell datasets and about ten bulk repertoires to give a publicity score ranging from 0 to 19. TCRdb called clones afresh from the public reads with CATT; identical DNA rows were later merged. The V and J calls were not made by the authors but by TCRdb's processing. Across this sample there are fewer than 2,500 delta-chain clones, with about 25% seen only once. The ten largest clonotypes hold around 4.8% of the sample.

This sequence was found in a child who underwent cardiac surgery and was recorded as healthy. The chain joins TRDV1 to TRDJ1; perhaps TRDD2 is the D gene, with 7 bases matching. The sequenced material came from non-Vgamma9Vdelta2 gamma-delta T cells from the thymus. In the paper's terms, the cell subset or site label means: CD3+gammadeltaTCR+ thymocytes not co-expressing Vgamma9 and Vdelta2. The nucleotide sequence reads as follows: TGTGCTCTTGGGGAACTGGGGCCTTCCTGGGGTACTAAACTCATCTTT. This gives the protein CALGELGPSWGTKLIF.